These T cell receptor beta chains were read from a single sample in a study of blood T cell repertoires in COVID-19. The repertoire was sequenced with immunoSEQ multiplex PCR; TCRdb's copy has only in-frame clones and lacks some. The sample lists about 70,000 clones, about 90% seen once, with around 10% in the top ten. The sample taken for sequencing was peripheral blood. All receptors come from a human donor in a cohort sampled during active COVID-19. The conserved cysteine and the conserved F or W are not part of the CDR3 here.

>TRBJ1-6|TRBV18
ASSLNGQGTSDNSPLH
>TRBJ1-2|TRBV28
ASSPLGGRTSYGYT
>TRBJ1-4|TRBV11-2
ASSSYRGNNEKLF
>TRBJ2-7|TRBV5-1
ASSDGWSYEQY
>TRBJ2-6|TRBV5-1
ASSLTGAGANVLT
>TRBJ2-1|TRBV7-2
ASSLRDRVISEQF
>TRBJ2-3|TRBV11-2
ASSLRYGTGMSADTQY
>TRBJ1-5|TRBV6-5
ASTSKPGGDQPQH
>TRBJ2-3|TRBV28
ASSSPTGSTDTQY
>TRBJ1-4|TRBV7-2
ASVGSRGEKLF
>TRBJ2-3|TRBV6-5
ASSYRSGGAPDTQY
>TRBJ2-1|TRBV7-2
ASSPGQANEQF
>TRBJ2-7|TRBV2
ASRPGLAAYEQY
>TRBJ1-1|TRBV18
ASSRSSGTEAF
>TRBJ1-4|TRBV30
AWSAGRLNEKLF
>TRBJ1-5|TRBV19
ASRERAYQPQH
>TRBJ2-7|TRBV5-5
ASSQVQALGKDEQY
>TRBJ2-7|TRBV30
AWSVLLEGTYEQY
>TRBJ1-6|TRBV5-6
ASSLAGGGGNSPLH
>TRBJ1-2|TRBV9
ASSGTGTVNYGYT
>TRBJ2-5|TRBV11-2
ASSLRRDRAQETQY
>TRBJ1-2|TRBV5-1
ASSLDSNYGYT